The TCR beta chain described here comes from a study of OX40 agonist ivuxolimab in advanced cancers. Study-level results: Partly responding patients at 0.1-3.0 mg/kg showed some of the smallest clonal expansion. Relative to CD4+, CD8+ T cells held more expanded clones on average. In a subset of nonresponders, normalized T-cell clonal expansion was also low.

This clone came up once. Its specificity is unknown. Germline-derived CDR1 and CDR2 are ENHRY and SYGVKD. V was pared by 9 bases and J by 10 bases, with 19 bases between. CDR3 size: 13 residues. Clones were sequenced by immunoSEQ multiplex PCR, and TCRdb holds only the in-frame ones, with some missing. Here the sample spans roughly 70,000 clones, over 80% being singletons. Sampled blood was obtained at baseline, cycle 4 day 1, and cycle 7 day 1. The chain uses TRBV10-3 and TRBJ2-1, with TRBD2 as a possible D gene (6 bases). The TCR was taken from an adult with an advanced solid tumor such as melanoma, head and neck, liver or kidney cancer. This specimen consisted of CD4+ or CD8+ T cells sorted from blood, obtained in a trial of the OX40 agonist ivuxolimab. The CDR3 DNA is TGTGCCATTAGGGCGGGGTCGATGCGCGAGCAGTTCTTC. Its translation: CAIRAGSMREQFF.